This T cell receptor beta chain was identified during a study of T cell changes during pregnancy in multiple sclerosis. The J segment lost 7 bases and the V segment lost 6 bases, leaving 6 bases of the junction unmatched. Germline V lookup: CDR1 MGHDK, CDR2 SYGVNS. This CDR3 spans 14 amino acids. TCRdb's copy holds only in-frame clones and misses some; the assay was immunoSEQ multiplex PCR. Counted here are 60,000 to 85,000 clones, approximately 89% occurring once; the ten biggest clones make up 1.4% to 1.5%. This sample comprised peripheral blood, obtained in the second trimester of pregnancy. This clonotype originated in a female donor with multiple sclerosis, enrolled in a pregnancy study. J is TRBJ1-6 and V is TRBV25-1, with 7 nucleotides matching TRBD1. The CDR3 DNA is TGTGCCAGCAGCCCCAGGGGGGTAAATTCACCCCTCCACTTT. It translates to CASSPRGVNSPLHF.